Presented here are 21 T cell receptor beta chains from one specimen sequenced in a study of CD8 T cells in ankylosing spondylitis. General study findings and limits: The study identified a TCR beta motif of seven or eight highly homologous variants that appeared characteristic of ankylosing spondylitis blood.

TCRdb reprocessed the 5' RACE reads with MiXCR, giving one entry per CDR3 protein. The repertoire holds 750,000 to 850,000 distinct CDR3 sequences, with about 12% as singletons. Antigens of these TCRs are unknown. Sequencing was done on a sample of blood, either unsorted or a sorted T cell fraction (not recorded which). The origin of the receptors is a male donor with ankylosing spondylitis.

V usage is TRBV6-5 and J usage is TRBJ1-2, with D unclear. The CDR3 loop spans 15 amino acids. V was pared by 0 bases and J by 7 bases, with 15 bases between. The germline V gene has CDR1 MNHEY and CDR2 SVGAGI. CDR3 coding DNA: TGTGCCAGCAGTTACTCGAGGAGTCAAACGACTGGCTACACCTTC. Translated, it gives CASSYSRSQTTGYTF.

At least ten counts were recorded for this clonotype. The rearrangement uses TRBV20-1 and TRBJ2-1; 11 bases are a match to TRBD2. The CDR3 covers 14 residues. The V gene end was trimmed by 5 bases and the J gene end by 9 bases; junction bases not matched to a gene: 9. Germline CDR1 is DFQATT and CDR2 is SNEGSKA (reference sequence). CDR3: CSAQTSGEIIEQFF. DNA of the CDR3: TGCAGTGCTCAGACTAGCGGGGAAATTATTGAGCAGTTCTTC.

This clonotype was seen many times. The CDR3 sequence is CSATTWQANYGYTF. The CDR3 DNA sequence: TGCAGTGCTACTACGTGGCAGGCTAACTATGGCTACACCTTC. This chain joins TRBV20-1 and TRBJ1-2; D is undetermined. V dropped 4 bases and J dropped 0 bases, with 12 bases sitting between them. The CDR3 covers 14 residues. The germline gives CDR1 DFQATT, CDR2 SNEGSKA (reference sequence).

This clonotype was seen a few times. V and J are TRBV7-2 and TRBJ2-1; possible D gene TRBD2, 5 bases. V was pared by 5 bases and J by 9 bases, with 14 bases between. Germline V gives CDR1 SGHTA, CDR2 FQGNSA. The CDR3 contains 13 residues. CDR3 in DNA: TGTGCCAGCAGCCCCTCCATGAGGGCTGAGCAGTTCTTC. It specifies CASSPSMRAEQFF.

The chain has TRBV7-2 and TRBJ1-5; D is unresolved. CDR1 and CDR2 from the germline V gene are SGHTA and FQGNSA. This CDR3 has 13 amino acids. Trimming took 1 base from V and 9 from J, leaving 10 bases between them. The CDR3 DNA follows: TGTGCCAGCAGCTTAGACAGCCGTGGGCCCCAGCATTTT. Protein sequence: CASSLDSRGPQHF.

Only a few counts were recorded for this clonotype. The chain links TRBV5-1 to TRBJ2-3, with D tentatively TRBD2 (7 bases). V shed 2 bases and J shed 3 bases, with 13 bases lying between them. This CDR3 contains 15 residues. The germline CDR1 and CDR2 sequences are SGHRS and YFSETQ. CDR3 residues: CASSFPGGLTDTQYF. The CDR3 bases are TGCGCCAGCAGCTTCCCCGGGGGGCTGACAGATACGCAGTATTTT.

This clonotype was detected ten times or more. The chain recombines TRBV7-9 with TRBJ2-2, with a possible D match to TRBD2 (6 bases). CDR3 length equals 13 residues. Trimming cost V 3 bases and J 7 bases, with 9 bases left between them. The germline V gene encodes CDR1 SEHNR and CDR2 FQNEAQ (reference sequence). CDR3 region: CASSLRDFGELFF. The CDR3 region has the DNA TGTGCCAGCAGCTTGCGGGATTTCGGGGAGCTGTTTTTT.

The table lists this clonotype with a few counts. The CDR3 spells CSAGTQGGLDGYTF. The CDR3 DNA sequence: TGCAGTGCTGGGACACAGGGGGGTTTGGATGGCTACACCTTC. The genes are TRBV20-1 and TRBJ1-2; 8 nucleotides align to TRBD1. The CDR3 runs 14 residues. V lost 5 bases to trimming and J lost 6 bases; unmatched junction nucleotides: 11. In germline, CDR1 is DFQATT, CDR2 SNEGSKA (reference sequence).

This clonotype appeared many times. The chain recombines TRBV20-1 with TRBJ2-7; no definite D call. V gave up 4 bases and J gave up 0 bases, with 7 bases separating them. The V gene's germline CDR1 is DFQATT and CDR2 SNEGSKA (reference sequence). CDR3 length equals 12 residues. CDR3 sequence (DNA): TGCAGTGCTACCACCGGCTCCTACGAGCAGTACTTC. It codes for CSATTGSYEQYF.

The chain recombines TRBV20-1 with TRBJ2-1; no clear D. Germline CDR1 DFQATT, CDR2 SNEGSKA (reference sequence). The V and J ends lost 3 bases and 3 bases respectively, with 9 bases between them. The CDR3 covers 13 residues. The CDR3 DNA sequence: TGCAGTGCTAGTAAGCCCATCTACAATGAGCAGTTCTTC. It encodes CSASKPIYNEQFF.

The chain has TRBV5-1 and TRBJ1-4; maybe TRBD1 (6 bases). V shed 0 bases and J shed 5 bases, with 11 bases lying between them. Per the germline V gene, CDR1 is SGHRS and CDR2 is YFSETQ. The CDR3 runs 15 residues. The chain's CDR3 is CASSLVQGQNEKLFF. The CDR3 DNA reads TGCGCCAGCAGCTTGGTCCAGGGACAAAATGAAAAACTGTTTTTT.

This chain's CDR3 is CSAPGGRGIYDEQYF. In DNA form, the CDR3 reads TGCAGTGCCCCAGGTGGCAGGGGAATTTATGACGAGCAGTACTTC. The V call is TRBV20-1, the J call TRBJ2-7; a possible D gene is TRBD1 (6 bases). The CDR3 runs 15 residues. Deletions cut 6 bases from V and 5 bases from J, with 23 bases between. CDR1 and CDR2 (germline): DFQATT, SNEGSKA (reference sequence).

The chain couples TRBV20-1 to TRBJ2-6, with 7 bases fitting TRBD1. The V segment lost 6 bases and the J segment 0 bases; nucleotides outside the gene matches: 2. This CDR3 comprises 14 residues. Per germline, CDR1 DFQATT and CDR2 SNEGSKA (reference sequence). The CDR3 bases are TGCAGTGCCAGACAGGGCTCTGGGGCCAACGTCCTGACTTTC. This encodes CSARQGSGANVLTF.

This clonotype turned up a few times. The gene calls are TRBV7-2 and TRBJ2-7; D is undetermined. The length of the CDR3 is 15 residues. Germline V gene data show CDR1 as SGHTA and CDR2 as FQGNSA. V shed 1 base and J shed 1 base, with 11 bases lying between them. In DNA, the CDR3 is TGTGCCAGCAGCTTAGTGGTGTTCGGTTCCTACGAGCAGTACTTC. This gives the protein CASSLVVFGSYEQYF.

J is TRBJ1-5 and V is TRBV15; D is possibly TRBD1 (5 bases). The V end lost 3 bases, the J end lost 4 bases, and 16 bases lay between the germline ends. Germline lookup yields CDR1 LNHNV and CDR2 YYDKDF (reference sequence). CDR3 length: 16 residues. CDR3 sequence reads: CATSSLGDGSNQPQHF. The CDR3 bases are TGTGCCACCAGCAGTTTAGGGGATGGGTCTAATCAGCCCCAGCATTTT. The full variable domain, its missing parts supplied by reference TRBV15 and TRBJ1-5, is DAMVIQNPRYQVTQFGKPVTLSCSQTLNHNVMYWYQQKSSQAPKLLFHYYDKDFNNEADTPDNFQSRRPNTSFCFLDIRSPGLGDTAMYLCATSSLGDGSNQPQHFGDGTRLSIL.

The chain couples TRBV20-1 to TRBJ2-1; 7 nucleotides line up with TRBD2. Trimming took 1 base from V and 5 from J; bases not matched to a gene: 8. The CDR3 length is 15 residues. Per the germline V gene, CDR1 is DFQATT and CDR2 is SNEGSKA (reference sequence). Here the CDR3 DNA reads TGCAGTGCTAGAGTCAGCGGGGCCTCGAACAATGAGCAGTTCTTC. Its protein product is CSARVSGASNNEQFF.

The chain employs TRBV11-2 and TRBJ2-5; a weak D match, TRBD2 (6 bases). There are 15 residues in the CDR3. Germline CDR1 is SGHAT and CDR2 is FQNNGV. V lost 7 bases to trimming and J lost 5 bases, with 20 bases between them. Here the CDR3 reads CASTPGGRAGETQYF. CDR3 DNA sequence: TGTGCCAGCACCCCAGGAGGTCGGGCGGGGGAGACCCAGTACTTC.

The CDR3 nucleotides read TGTGCCAGCAGTCCCGACAGGATCTCGGGCTACACCTTC. As protein: CASSPDRISGYTF. The V and J genes are TRBV7-2 and TRBJ1-2; possible D gene TRBD1, 6 bases. CDR3 length: 13 amino acids. Looked up from germline, CDR1 is SGHTA and CDR2 is FQGNSA. The V and J ends lost 6 bases and 8 bases respectively, with 16 bases between them.

This rearrangement joins TRBV18 to TRBJ2-7; 7 positions agree with TRBD1. This CDR3 is built from 14 residues. Trimming removed 4 bases from V and 7 bases from J; junction bases left unmatched: 10. Germline assignment: CDR1 KGHSH and CDR2 LQKENI. Here the CDR3 reads CASSLITGVREQYF. The CDR3, as DNA: TGTGCCAGCTCACTCATTACAGGGGTGAGGGAGCAGTACTTC.

CDR3 amino acids: CASSLDQNIQYF. The CDR3 DNA reads TGTGCCAGCAGCCTGGACCAAAACATTCAGTACTTC. J is TRBJ2-4 and V is TRBV5-6, with D unresolved. The CDR3 contains 12 residues. Looked up from germline, CDR1 is SGHDT and CDR2 is YYEEEE. Trimming removed 4 bases from V and 5 bases from J, with 7 bases in between.

This clonotype was detected a few times. The chain joins TRBV12-3 or TRBV12-4 to TRBJ2-6; a weak D match, TRBD1 (6 bases). V lost 3 bases and J 1 base, leaving 13 bases between the germline ends. The CDR3 length is 17 residues. The CDR3 DNA is TGTGCCAGCAGTTTGAGTCAGGGGTTGTCTGGGGCCAACGTCCTGACTTTC. The encoded protein is CASSLSQGLSGANVLTF.